This TCR beta chain emerged from a study of T cell responses to AZD1222 COVID-19 vaccine. The germline V gene has CDR1 MDHEN and CDR2 SYDVKM. This CDR3 is 14 amino acids long. V lost 3 bases and J lost 5, with 13 bases in between. TCRdb's table, derived via immunoSEQ multiplex PCR, lists solely in-frame clones and lacks some. Of 180,000 or so clones listed, 90% to 95% were seen once; the top ten hold approximately 0.58%. The sequences come from peripheral blood, collected on day 0 of AZD1222 vaccination. This TCR was recovered from an adult in good health. This chain joins TRBV28 and TRBJ2-5; D unresolved. The CDR3 here is CASSFKGYRETQYF. CDR3 bases: TGTGCCAGCAGTTTCAAGGGTTATCGGGAGACCCAGTACTTC.